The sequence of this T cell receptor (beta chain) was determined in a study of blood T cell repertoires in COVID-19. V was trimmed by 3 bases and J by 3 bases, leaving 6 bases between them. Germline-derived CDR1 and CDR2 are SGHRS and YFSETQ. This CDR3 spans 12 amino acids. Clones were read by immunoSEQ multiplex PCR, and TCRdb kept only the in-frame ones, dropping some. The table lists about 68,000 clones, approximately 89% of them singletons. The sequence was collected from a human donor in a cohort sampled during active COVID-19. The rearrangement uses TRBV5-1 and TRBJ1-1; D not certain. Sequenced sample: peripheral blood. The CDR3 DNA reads TGCGCCAGCAGCTCCCGGGACACTGAAGCTTTCTTT. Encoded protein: CASSSRDTEAFF.